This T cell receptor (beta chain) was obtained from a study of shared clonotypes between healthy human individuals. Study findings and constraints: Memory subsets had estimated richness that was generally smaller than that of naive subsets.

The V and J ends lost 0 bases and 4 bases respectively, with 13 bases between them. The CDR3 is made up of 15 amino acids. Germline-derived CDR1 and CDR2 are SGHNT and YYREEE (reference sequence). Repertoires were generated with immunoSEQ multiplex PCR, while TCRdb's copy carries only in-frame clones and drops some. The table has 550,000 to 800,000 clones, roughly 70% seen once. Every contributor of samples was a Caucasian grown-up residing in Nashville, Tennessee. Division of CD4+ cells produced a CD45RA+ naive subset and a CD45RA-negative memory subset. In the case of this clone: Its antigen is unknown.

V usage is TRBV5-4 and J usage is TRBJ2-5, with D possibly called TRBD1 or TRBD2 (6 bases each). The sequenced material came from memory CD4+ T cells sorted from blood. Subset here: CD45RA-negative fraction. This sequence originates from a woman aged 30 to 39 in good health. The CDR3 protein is CASSLGSGAGETQYF. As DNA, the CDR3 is TGTGCCAGCAGCTTGGGGTCGGGGGCCGGAGAGACCCAGTACTTC.